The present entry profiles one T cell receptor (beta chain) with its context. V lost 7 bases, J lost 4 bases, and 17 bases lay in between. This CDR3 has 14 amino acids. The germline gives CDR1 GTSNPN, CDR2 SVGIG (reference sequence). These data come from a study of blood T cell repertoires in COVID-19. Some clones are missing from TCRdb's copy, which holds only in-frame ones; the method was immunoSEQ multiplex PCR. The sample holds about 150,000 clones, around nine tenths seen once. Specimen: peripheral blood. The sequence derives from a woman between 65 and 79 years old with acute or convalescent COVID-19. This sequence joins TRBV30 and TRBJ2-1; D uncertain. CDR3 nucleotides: TGTGCCTCTTCGACTCCCACGGATTACAATGAGCAGTTCTTC. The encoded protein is CASSTPTDYNEQFF.